A single sample gave rise to the 20 T cell receptor beta chains below, sequenced in a study of T cells expressing NK-cell markers. TCRdb reprocessed the 5' RACE reads, with one entry per CDR3 protein and no DNA. The data show about 540,000 distinct CDR3 sequences, and the top ten clones hold around 4%. The sequenced sample consisted of blood T cells: a sorted CD56 or NKG2C T cell subset, CD4+ or CD8+ T cells, or bulk PBMC T cells (not recorded which). These receptors were obtained from a man aged 18-30 years in good health.

The J gene is TRBJ2-3, the V gene TRBV18. In germline, CDR1 is KGHSH, CDR2 LQKENI. The CDR3 has 15 amino acids. The CDR3 spells CASSPVGEHGDTQYF.

The chain has TRBV6-1 and TRBJ2-5; checking the TCRdb D call of TRBD1 is not possible without DNA. Per the germline V gene, CDR1 is MNHNS and CDR2 is SASEGT. There are 16 residues in the CDR3. The CDR3: CASSERTGSLQETQYF.

The V gene is TRBV7-9, the J gene TRBJ2-1; the TRBD2 assignment by TCRdb is unverifiable without DNA. The CDR3 is 15 amino acids. Germline V gene lookup returns CDR1 SEHNR and CDR2 FQNEAQ (reference sequence). The CDR3 here is CASSTHGTIDNEQFF.

The chain combines TRBV29-1 with TRBJ2-1; TCRdb reports TRBD1, a call that lacks DNA to check it against. Per the germline V gene, CDR1 is SQVTM and CDR2 is ANQGSEA. The CDR3 runs 16 residues. The CDR3: CSVEGTGQRAYNEQFF.

This CDR3 is CASSQGTGTGTLDEQFF. V usage is TRBV9 and J usage is TRBJ2-1; the D call of TRBD1 rests on TCRdb alone, since no DNA is present to check it. Germline loops: CDR1 SGDLS, CDR2 YYNGEE. This CDR3 comprises 17 residues.

V is TRBV12-3 or TRBV12-4 and J is TRBJ1-1; TCRdb picks TRBD1, but there is no DNA to check that call. The CDR3 has 14 residues. The CDR3 spells CASSTRTGGPEAFF.

This sequence joins TRBV29-1 and TRBJ2-1; TCRdb's D gene call, TRBD1, goes unchecked for lack of DNA. CDR3 size: 16 residues. Germline CDR1 and CDR2: SQVTM and ANQGSEA. CDR3 loop: CSVEGYNRGLSNEQFF.

The chain couples TRBV7-2 to TRBJ2-7; as DNA is missing, the TRBD2 call by TCRdb cannot be tested. This CDR3 spans 18 amino acids. Germline V gene lookup returns CDR1 SGHTA and CDR2 FQGNSA. The CDR3 sequence is CASSGGLGTSGSSYEQYF. Supplemented by reference TRBV7-2 and TRBJ2-7, the full variable domain reads GAGVSQSPSNKVTEKGKDVELRCDPISGHTALYWYRQSLGQGLEFLIYFQGNSAPDKSGLPSDRFSAERTGGSVSTLTIQRTQQEDSAVYLCASSGGLGTSGSSYEQYFGPGTRLTVT.

This chain joins TRBV5-6 and TRBJ1-5; TCRdb indicates TRBD1, and absent DNA this call remains unverified. Germline V gene lookup returns CDR1 SGHDT and CDR2 YYEEEE. This CDR3 contains 15 residues. The CDR3 spells CASSLWGGVNQPQHF. The full variable domain, its missing parts supplied by reference TRBV5-6 and TRBJ1-5, is DAGVTQSPTHLIKTRGQQVTLRCSPKSGHDTVSWYQQALGQGPQFIFQYYEEEERQRGNFPDRFSGHQFPNYSSELNVNALLLGDSALYLCASSLWGGVNQPQHFGDGTRLSIL.

The chain couples TRBV7-3 to TRBJ2-3; TCRdb's D gene call, TRBD1, goes unchecked for lack of DNA. The CDR3 consists of 14 residues. Germline values: CDR1 SGHTA, CDR2 FQGTGA. CDR3 sequence: CASRLDRGTDTQYF.

The chain recombines TRBV20-1 with TRBJ1-3; the D gene TCRdb calls, TRBD1, cannot be checked with no DNA. Germline V gene sequence: CDR1 DFQATT, CDR2 SNEGSKA (reference sequence). The CDR3 runs to 15 residues. CDR3 region: CSARDNRGHGNTIYF.

The chain is built from TRBV6-5 and TRBJ2-5. CDR3 length: 14 residues. From germline, CDR1 is MNHEY and CDR2 SVGAGI. CDR3: CASSYSWSEETQYF.

This chain joins TRBV11-1 and TRBJ2-1; TCRdb outputs TRBD1, but without DNA this stays unchecked. CDR1 and CDR2 from the germline V gene are SGHAT and FQDESV (reference sequence). The CDR3 runs to 18 residues. The CDR3 protein is CASSFKLGDASSYNEQFF.

The V and J genes are TRBV6-5 and TRBJ2-1; no DNA is available, so the TRBD2 call from TCRdb remains unchecked. CDR1 MNHEY and CDR2 SVGAGI come from the germline V gene. This CDR3 has 15 residues. The CDR3 spells CASSYGLAGDHEQFF.

This sequence joins TRBV11-3 and TRBJ1-5; TCRdb designates TRBD1, a call that cannot be tested without DNA. The CDR3 covers 13 residues. CDR1 and CDR2 (germline): SGHNT, YENEEA. The CDR3 sequence: CASSVRQGQPQHF.

The chain combines TRBV11-2 with TRBJ2-2; TCRdb gives TRBD1 as the D gene, but with no DNA this cannot be confirmed. CDR3 size: 15 residues. Germline CDR1 reads SGHAT; CDR2 reads FQNNGV. The CDR3 region is CASSTSGQRGGELFF.

The chain uses TRBV29-1 and TRBJ2-2; TCRdb returns TRBD1, unconfirmable since there is no DNA. Germline CDR1 is SQVTM and CDR2 is ANQGSEA. The CDR3 has 15 residues. This chain's CDR3 is CSVPRGQGLTGELFF.

The V gene is TRBV4-1, the J gene TRBJ2-1; the TCRdb call, TRBD2, lacks DNA for checking. CDR3 length: 16 residues. Germline V lookup: CDR1 MGHRA, CDR2 YSYEKL. CDR3 amino acids: CASSQDGTGGYNEQFF.

This CDR3 is CASSFMGAMEKLFF. The chain couples TRBV12-3 or TRBV12-4 to TRBJ1-4. The CDR3 runs to 14 residues.

The rearrangement links TRBV18 to TRBJ2-1; as DNA is missing, the TRBD1 call by TCRdb cannot be tested. Germline CDR1 is KGHSH and CDR2 is LQKENI. The CDR3 totals 16 residues. CDR3 sequence: CASSAGTSEIYNEQFF.